This TCR beta chain was documented in a study of graft-versus-host responses after intestinal transplantation. Study background: Recipients were given multivisceral, liver-intestinal, or isolated intestinal transplants. Every recipient underwent anti-thymocyte globulin induction, then tacrolimus and steroids for two to four years.

Study-level points and caveats: Declines in HvG clones occurring early post-transplant were associated with peak circulating GvH clone levels. GvH clones detected in recipient marrow included some appearing first in ileum or blood.

The CDR3 sequence is 15 residues long. Germline V gives CDR1 SEHNR, CDR2 FQNEAQ (reference sequence). V shed 5 bases and J 4 bases; nucleotides not matched to a gene: 6. Produced via immunoSEQ multiplex PCR; TCRdb's table is partial and in-frame only. The table includes some 120,000 clones, over 75% detected once. In regard to this clone: As yet, its antigen is unknown.

Sample: unstimulated CD4+ T cells sorted from spleen or lymph node cells, taken before intestinal transplant. The chain combines TRBV7-9 with TRBJ1-5, with 9 positions matching TRBD1. This clonotype originated in a human donor who received an intestinal transplant. The CDR3 DNA follows: TGTGCCAGCAGCCCGACGGGACAGGGAAATCAGCCCCAGCATTTT. As protein: CASSPTGQGNQPQHF.